These 21 T cell receptor beta chains share one sample of origin, sequenced in a study of T cells after somatic rescue of genetic block (dated by TCRdb to about 2020). Libraries were prepared through the immunoSEQ multiplex PCR assay. In TCRdb, the immuneACCESS table is reduced to in-frame sequences with V and J assigned. These tables do not hold every clone; where another copy was compared, an unresolved V gene accounts for under half, and the others remain unexplained. The sample yields roughly 92,000 clones; 85% to 90% were counted once. Jointly, the top ten make up about 1.5% of the sample. Sequenced: peripheral blood mononuclear cells (PBMCs). The receptors originated from a woman between 18 and 29 years old.

The chain has TRBV7-9 and TRBJ2-2; unclear D gene. Per germline, CDR1 SEHNR and CDR2 FQNEAQ (reference sequence). The germline V and J ends were trimmed by 0 bases and 6 bases, with 2 bases remaining between them. The CDR3 runs to 12 residues. The CDR3 DNA reads TGTGCCAGCAGCTTAGCCCCCGGGGAGCTGTTTTTT. Amino acid sequence: CASSLAPGELFF. The full variable domain, in which reference TRBV7-9 and TRBJ2-2 provide the parts outside the CDR3, is DTGVSQNPRHKITKRGQNVTFRCDPISEHNRLYWYRQTLGQGPEFLTYFQNEAQLEKSRLLSDRFSAERPKGSFSTLEIQRTEQGDSAMYLCASSLAPGELFFGEGSRLTVL.

The chain recombines TRBV11-2 with TRBJ1-2; tentative D call: TRBD1 (5 bases). CDR3 length: 17 amino acids. Trimming left V 5 bases short and J 7 bases short, with 26 bases between. Germline CDR1 and CDR2: SGHAT and FQNNGV. CDR3 amino acids: CASSPRGADSPRRGYTF. For the CDR3, the DNA is TGTGCCAGCAGCCCCAGAGGGGCGGACTCGCCTCGTCGTGGCTACACCTTC.

The chain recombines TRBV7-8 with TRBJ2-7; the D gene is possibly TRBD1 (6 bases). The V gene lost 5 bases and the J gene lost 2 bases, with 16 bases spanning the gap. This CDR3 is 15 amino acids long. Germline loops: CDR1 SGHVS, CDR2 FQNEAQ. DNA of the CDR3: TGTGCCAGCAGCGAACGAAGGACAGCTACCTACGAGCAGTACTTC. Its protein is CASSERRTATYEQYF.

The chain carries TRBV7-2 and TRBJ1-2; D is uncertain. V was trimmed by 5 bases and J by 0 bases, leaving 13 bases between them. The CDR3 is 15 residues long. The germline CDR1 and CDR2 sequences are SGHTA and FQGNSA. The CDR3 DNA reads as TGTGCCAGCAGCCTGGGTCGCCTTTCTAACTATGGCTACACCTTC. Translating gives CASSLGRLSNYGYTF.

This clone has only a few counts. The rearrangement uses TRBV6-4 and TRBJ2-3, with 14 nucleotides matching TRBD2. The CDR3 is made up of 16 amino acids. The germline gives CDR1 MRHNA, CDR2 SNTAGT. V was pared by 4 bases and J by 4 bases, with 4 bases of the junction left unmatched. CDR3 nucleotides: TGTGCCAGCAGTGCCGGACTAGCGGGAGGCTCAGATACGCAGTATTTT. Protein sequence: CASSAGLAGGSDTQYF.

The rearrangement links TRBV5-6 to TRBJ1-4; maybe TRBD1 (5 bases). The germline V gene has CDR1 SGHDT and CDR2 YYEEEE. The length of the CDR3 is 15 residues. Trimming left V 1 base short and J 8 bases short, with 15 bases between. The CDR3 bases are TGTGCCAGCAGCTTGTCCGGGACGGCGAGGGAAAAACTGTTTTTT. Protein sequence: CASSLSGTAREKLFF.

The chain employs TRBV11-2 and TRBJ1-1, with no clear D. V was pared by 3 bases and J by 8 bases, with 10 bases between. Germline V gene sequence: CDR1 SGHAT, CDR2 FQNNGV. This CDR3 region has 12 residues. The CDR3 sequence is CASSFGFSEAFF. The CDR3 DNA follows: TGTGCCAGCAGCTTTGGGTTTTCGGAAGCTTTCTTT.

The V gene is TRBV7-3, the J gene TRBJ2-1; D not resolved. V dropped 0 bases and J dropped 6 bases, with 6 bases sitting between them. Germline V gives CDR1 SGHTA, CDR2 FQGTGA. This CDR3 contains 13 residues. The CDR3 nucleotides read TGTGCCAGCAGCTTAACTTTCGGCAATGAGCAGTTCTTC. The encoded protein is CASSLTFGNEQFF.

The chain uses TRBV20-1 and TRBJ1-1; no firm D call. The CDR3 is made up of 11 amino acids. Trimming shortened V by 3 bases and J by 11 bases, and 13 bases separated the two germline ends. CDR1 is DFQATT, CDR2 SNEGSKA, per germline (reference sequence). CDR3 region: CSASSGFTAFF. DNA of the CDR3: TGCAGTGCTAGTTCCGGTTTTACGGCTTTCTTT.

The rearrangement joins TRBV4-2 to TRBJ2-2; D may be TRBD1 (6 bases). Deletions cut 5 bases from V and 8 bases from J, with 21 bases between. The CDR3 runs to 16 residues. Germline CDR1 and CDR2: LGHNA and YNFKEQ. For the CDR3, the DNA is TGTGCCAGCAGCAGAGGCAGGGGAGATTATGGAGGGGAGCTGTTTTTT. This codes for CASSRGRGDYGGELFF.

The V gene is TRBV4-2, the J gene TRBJ2-1; weak D call: TRBD2 (6 bases). This CDR3 is 15 amino acids long. V lost 0 bases, J lost 6 bases, and 12 bases lay in between. Per germline, CDR1 LGHNA and CDR2 YNFKEQ. The CDR3 sequence is CASSQETGDINEQFF. Here the CDR3 DNA reads TGTGCCAGCAGCCAAGAGACGGGAGATATCAATGAGCAGTTCTTC.

J is TRBJ1-2 and V is TRBV23-1; D unclear. TRBV23-1 is an ORF; its function is uncertain. The CDR3 consists of 11 residues. V was shortened by 9 bases and J by 0 bases, with 5 bases between the two germline ends. CDR3 in DNA: TGCGCCAGAGCAGCTAACTATGGCTACACCTTC. Its protein product is CARAANYGYTF.

This sequence joins TRBV9 and TRBJ2-5; possibly TRBD2 for D (5 bases). V lost 0 bases to trimming and J lost 1 base, with 16 bases between them. CDR1 is SGDLS, CDR2 YYNGEE, per germline. The CDR3 is 17 residues long. CDR3 region: CASSVVAGAAGQETQYF. CDR3 DNA sequence: TGTGCCAGCAGCGTAGTTGCAGGAGCGGCAGGCCAAGAGACCCAGTACTTC.

The V and J genes are TRBV30 and TRBJ2-7, with D possibly being TRBD1 (5 bases). The V gene lost 2 bases and the J gene lost 2 bases, with 13 bases spanning the gap. CDR3 size: 14 residues. Per germline, CDR1 GTSNPN and CDR2 SVGIG (reference sequence). This CDR3 is CAWSSWGRPYEQYF. CDR3 DNA: TGTGCCTGGAGTTCCTGGGGCAGACCCTACGAGCAGTACTTC.

The chain combines TRBV28 with TRBJ1-3, with a tentative D call TRBD1 (6 bases). V gave up 10 bases and J gave up 0 bases, with 10 bases separating them. The germline gives CDR1 MDHEN, CDR2 SYDVKM. The CDR3 extends over 13 amino acids. DNA of the CDR3: TGTGCCACCTCGACAGGCTCTGGAAACACCATATATTTT. As protein: CATSTGSGNTIYF.

V usage is TRBV7-9 and J usage is TRBJ2-7; the match to TRBD2 covers 8 bases. Per germline, CDR1 SEHNR and CDR2 FQNEAQ (reference sequence). V trimming: 5 bases; J trimming: 4 bases; junction bases outside the gene matches: 13. The CDR3 has 16 residues. CDR3 coding DNA: TGTGCCAGCAGCCCGCCACTAGCGGTGGGGCCTTACGAGCAGTACTTC. Translating gives CASSPPLAVGPYEQYF.

V usage is TRBV4-1 and J usage is TRBJ2-1, with TRBD2 matching over 8 bases. This CDR3 region has 19 residues. The germline gives CDR1 MGHRA, CDR2 YSYEKL. V was clipped by 0 bases and J by 0 bases; unmatched bases: 10. The CDR3 spells CASSQDRLAGAPSYNEQFF. The CDR3 nucleotides read TGCGCCAGCAGCCAAGATCGGCTAGCGGGCGCACCCTCCTACAATGAGCAGTTCTTC.

This clone was detected only once. The chain carries TRBV28 and TRBJ1-2; D is perhaps TRBD1 (5 bases). CDR1 is MDHEN and CDR2 is SYDVKM in the germline V gene. Between the trimmed V and J ends, which lost 7 bases and 2 bases, there was a span of 23 bases. The CDR3 is 17 residues long. This chain's CDR3 is CASTPGWGVFMNYGYTF. Here the CDR3 DNA reads TGTGCCAGCACCCCCGGGTGGGGGGTGTTTATGAACTATGGCTACACCTTC.

This chain links TRBV2 with TRBJ2-2; the D is unclear. The germline V gene encodes CDR1 SNHLY and CDR2 FYNNEI. The CDR3 length is 15 residues. Trimming stripped 0 bases from V and 2 bases from J, with 7 bases between. The CDR3 spells CASSEALQNTGELFF. The CDR3 region has the DNA TGTGCCAGCAGTGAAGCGCTACAAAACACCGGGGAGCTGTTTTTT.

This clone was counted only a few times. V usage is TRBV27 and J usage is TRBJ1-5; unclear D gene. Germline V lookup: CDR1 MNHEY, CDR2 SMNVEV (reference sequence). CDR3 size: 13 residues. V lost 5 bases, J lost 9 bases, and 14 bases lay in between. The DNA of the CDR3 is TGTGCCAGCAGTCCTTCCGTCCCAATGCCCCAGCATTTT. Translated: CASSPSVPMPQHF.

This clone showed up just once. V usage is TRBV10-2 and J usage is TRBJ2-7, with 9 bases fitting TRBD2. Germline V gene data show CDR1 as WSHSY and CDR2 as SAAADI. The CDR3 loop spans 14 amino acids. V was pared by 7 bases and J by 2 bases, with 6 bases of the junction left unmatched. DNA of the CDR3: TGCGCCAGCACTTTAGCGGGGGTACCCTACGAGCAGTACTTC. Translating it yields CASTLAGVPYEQYF.